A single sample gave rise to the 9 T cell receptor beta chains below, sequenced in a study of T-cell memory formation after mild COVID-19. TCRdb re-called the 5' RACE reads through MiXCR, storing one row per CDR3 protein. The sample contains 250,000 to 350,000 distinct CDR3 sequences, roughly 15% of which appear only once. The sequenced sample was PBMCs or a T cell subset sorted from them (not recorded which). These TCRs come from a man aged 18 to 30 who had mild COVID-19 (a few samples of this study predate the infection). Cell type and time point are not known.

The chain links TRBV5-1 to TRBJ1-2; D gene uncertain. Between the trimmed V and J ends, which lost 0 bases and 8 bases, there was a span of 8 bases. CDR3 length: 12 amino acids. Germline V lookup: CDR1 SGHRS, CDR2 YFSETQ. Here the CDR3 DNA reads TGCGCCAGCAGCTTGGAGTTTGGCGGCTACACCTTC. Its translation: CASSLEFGGYTF. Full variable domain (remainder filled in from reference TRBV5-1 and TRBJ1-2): KAGVTQTPRYLIKTRGQQVTLSCSPISGHRSVSWYQQTPGQGLQFLFEYFSETQRNKGNFPGRFSGRQFSNSRSEMNVSTLELGDSALYLCASSLEFGGYTFGSGTRLTVV.

CDR3 in DNA: TGTGCCAGCAGCTCAGGCACTAGGGCCCTCCACTTT. This encodes CASSSGTRALHF. The J gene is TRBJ1-6, the V gene TRBV7-3; D is uncertain. This CDR3 is 12 amino acids long. From germline, CDR1 is SGHTA and CDR2 FQGTGA. Trimming stripped 4 bases from V and 14 bases from J, with 12 bases between.

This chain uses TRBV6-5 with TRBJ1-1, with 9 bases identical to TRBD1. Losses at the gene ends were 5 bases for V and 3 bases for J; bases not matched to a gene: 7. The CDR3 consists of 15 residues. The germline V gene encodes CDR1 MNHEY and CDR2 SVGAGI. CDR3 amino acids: CASSEQGATDTEAFF. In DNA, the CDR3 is TGTGCCAGCAGTGAACAGGGGGCCACTGACACTGAAGCTTTCTTT.

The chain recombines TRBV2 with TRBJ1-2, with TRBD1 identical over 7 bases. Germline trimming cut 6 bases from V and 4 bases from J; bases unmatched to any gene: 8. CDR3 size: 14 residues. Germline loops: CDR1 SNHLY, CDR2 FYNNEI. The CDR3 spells CASSPGQRIYGYTF. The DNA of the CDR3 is TGTGCCAGCAGCCCGGGACAGAGGATCTATGGCTACACCTTC.

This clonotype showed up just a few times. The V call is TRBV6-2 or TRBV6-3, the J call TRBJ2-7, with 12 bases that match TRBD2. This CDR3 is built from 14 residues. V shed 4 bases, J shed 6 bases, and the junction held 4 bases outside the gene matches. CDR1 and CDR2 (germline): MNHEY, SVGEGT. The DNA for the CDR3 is TGTGCCAGCAGTTTACCGGGACTAGCGGGCGAGCAGTACTTC. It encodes CASSLPGLAGEQYF.

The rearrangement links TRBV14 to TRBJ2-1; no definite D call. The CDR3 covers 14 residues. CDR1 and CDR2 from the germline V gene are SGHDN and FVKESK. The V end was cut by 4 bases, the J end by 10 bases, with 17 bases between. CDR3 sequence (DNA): TGTGCCAGCAGCCCCGCCCCAGCGTCGCGGGAGCAGTTCTTC. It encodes CASSPAPASREQFF.

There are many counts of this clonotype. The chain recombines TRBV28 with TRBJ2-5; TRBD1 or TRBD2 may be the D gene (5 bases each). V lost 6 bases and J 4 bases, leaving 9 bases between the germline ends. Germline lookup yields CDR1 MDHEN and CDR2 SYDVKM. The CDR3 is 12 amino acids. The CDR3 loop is CASRRGRETQYF. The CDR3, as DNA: TGTGCCAGCAGGAGGGGACGAGAGACCCAGTACTTC.

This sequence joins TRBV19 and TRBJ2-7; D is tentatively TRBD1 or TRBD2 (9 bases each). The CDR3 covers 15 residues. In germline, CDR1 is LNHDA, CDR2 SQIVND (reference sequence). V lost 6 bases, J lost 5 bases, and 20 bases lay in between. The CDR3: CASRPSGTGSNEQYF. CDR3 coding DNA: TGTGCCAGTAGACCTAGCGGGACAGGGTCCAACGAGCAGTACTTC.

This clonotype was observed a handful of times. CDR3 coding DNA: TGTGCCAGCAGCTTCGGGGGTTATGAAAACACCATATATTTT. Residues: CASSFGGYENTIYF. V is TRBV7-9 and J is TRBJ1-3, with a weak D call TRBD1 (5 bases). The V gene's germline CDR1 is SEHNR and CDR2 FQNEAQ (reference sequence). CDR3 length equals 14 residues. Trimming shortened V by 3 bases and J by 6 bases, and 12 bases separated the two germline ends.